The rows below give T cell receptor beta chains drawn from one sample of a study of blood T cell repertoires in COVID-19. TCRdb's table, derived via immunoSEQ multiplex PCR, lists solely in-frame clones and lacks some. The profile shows more than 95,000 clones, 80% to 85% of them singletons. The sequenced sample consisted of peripheral blood. Source of these receptors: a woman between 50 and 59 years old with acute or convalescent COVID-19. Each CDR3 is given with its conserved first and last residue. The D gene is left open where the match is weak. Only part of the rows carry a size: once, few, many, or a class if the clone is expanded.

d_call | clone_size | j_call | v_call | cdr3_aa
TRBD1 | NA | TRBJ1-3 | TRBV5-4 | CASSTDRGSRNTIYF
NA | NA | TRBJ2-7 | TRBV11-2 | CASSFLSSYEQYF
NA | NA | TRBJ1-5 | TRBV9 | CASSTSANQPQHF
NA | few | TRBJ1-2 | TRBV7-9 | CASSFPGRFNYGYTF
TRBD1 | NA | TRBJ2-7 | TRBV9 | CASSPGDRGSYEQYF
NA | NA | TRBJ1-2 | TRBV9 | CASSVSPSPSTGYTF
TRBD1 | NA | TRBJ1-1 | TRBV5-1 | CASSWGTGENTEAFF
TRBD1 | NA | TRBJ2-7 | TRBV15 | CATSVGQGVIYEQYF
NA | NA | TRBJ1-3 | TRBV30 | CACYRAPASGNTIYF
NA | NA | TRBJ1-6 | TRBV4-1 | CASSQDRRSLSPLHF
NA | NA | TRBJ1-4 | TRBV19 | CASSVQGTNEKLFF
NA | NA | TRBJ2-4 | TRBV27 | CASSPGENIQYF
TRBD1 | NA | TRBJ1-1 | TRBV5-4 | CASNDRGQNTEAFF
TRBD1 | NA | TRBJ1-6 | TRBV19 | CASSPGQKNSPLHF
TRBD2 | NA | TRBJ2-3 | TRBV5-4 | CASRYGTSGKGGTQYF
TRBD2 | once | TRBJ2-1 | TRBV10-2 | CASTGGGSSYNEQFF
NA | NA | TRBJ1-1 | TRBV7-9 | CASSLDGGSLTEAFF
TRBD1 | NA | TRBJ1-2 | TRBV11-2 | CASSLDLGQGIIYGYTF
NA | NA | TRBJ1-1 | TRBV25-1 | CASSDQEFGTEAFF
NA | NA | TRBJ1-6 | TRBV19 | CASRDRANSPLHF
NA | NA | TRBJ2-3 | TRBV14 | CASSQGLSGGTDTQYF
NA | NA | TRBJ2-7 | TRBV3-1/TRBV3-2 | CASSRSGALLEQYF